The table lists the clone carrying this T cell receptor beta chain with many counts. Its matching antigen is unknown. Production of TCR cDNA was by 5'RACE template switching, which also added a universal primer site and UMIs. TCRdb redid the calling of the 5' RACE reads with MiXCR, one entry per CDR3 protein. This sample has 500,000 to 650,000 distinct CDR3 sequences, with about 12% found just once. This CDR3 has 15 residues. The germline V and J ends were trimmed by 0 bases and 3 bases, with 11 bases remaining between them. Per the germline V gene, CDR1 is SGHRS and CDR2 is YFSETQ. The data stem from a study of T cells after yellow fever vaccination. Study-wide findings and caveats: Abundant bulk-population clonotypes could contaminate the FACS-sorted repertoires.

V and J are TRBV5-1 and TRBJ2-3; D perhaps matches TRBD2 (6 bases). This receptor was identified in a man aged 25-45 years who received the YFV17D yellow fever vaccine. This sample comprised PBMCs, obtained on the day of the yellow fever booster vaccination. CDR3 loop: CASSLVAGRTDTQYF. CDR3 sequence (DNA): TGCGCCAGCAGCTTGGTGGCGGGGAGGACAGATACGCAGTATTTT.